One sample yielded the 17 T cell receptor beta chains listed below, sequenced in a study of cytomegalovirus exposure and HLA in healthy donors. The PCR employed 60 Vbeta primers together with 13 Jbeta primers. Some clones are missing from TCRdb's copy, which holds only in-frame ones; the method was immunoSEQ multiplex PCR. This sample has more than 140,000 clones, with nearly 80% found just once. The sample was PBMCs. The receptors shown here come from a male donor in good health and CMV-seronegative.

The chain joins TRBV7-2 to TRBJ1-3; D gene ambiguous. In germline, CDR1 is SGHTA, CDR2 FQGNSA. The V and J ends lost 4 bases and 6 bases respectively, with 16 bases between them. The CDR3 contains 15 residues. The CDR3: CASSSFVAGSNTIYF. Written as DNA, the CDR3 is TGTGCCAGCAGCTCCTTTGTGGCGGGGTCAAACACCATATATTTT.

The genes are TRBV7-9 and TRBJ1-1; 8 bases map to TRBD1. CDR1 is SEHNR, CDR2 FQNEAQ, per germline (reference sequence). The CDR3 consists of 14 residues. With 5 bases clipped from V and 1 base from J, the junction kept 3 bases outside the gene matches. CDR3 in DNA: TGTGCCAGCAGCCGACAGGGGACGAACACTGAAGCTTTCTTT. This gives the protein CASSRQGTNTEAFF. Full variable domain (outside the CDR3, taken from reference TRBV7-9 and TRBJ1-1): DTGVSQNPRHKITKRGQNVTFRCDPISEHNRLYWYRQTLGQGPEFLTYFQNEAQLEKSRLLSDRFSAERPKGSFSTLEIQRTEQGDSAMYLCASSRQGTNTEAFFGQGTRLTVV.

The chain couples TRBV6-6 to TRBJ2-2; D is undetermined. This CDR3 spans 13 amino acids. The V gene's germline CDR1 is MNHNY and CDR2 SVGAGI (reference sequence). Between the trimmed V and J ends, which lost 6 bases and 2 bases, there was a span of 7 bases. The CDR3 is CASSYSNTGELFF. DNA for the CDR3: TGTGCCAGCAGCTACAGCAACACCGGGGAGCTGTTTTTT.

As concerns this clone: Germline is not matched at one junction end, which may reflect a read error. The rearrangement links TRBV15 to TRBJ1-1; TRBD1 might be the D (5 bases). Germline CDR1 reads LNHNV; CDR2 reads YYDKDF (reference sequence). The CDR3 consists of 15 residues. CDR3 bases: TGTGTCACCAGCAGAGATGGGGCCAAGAACACTGAAGCTTTCTTT. Translation: CVTSRDGAKNTEAFF.

J is TRBJ1-5 and V is TRBV6-5; 7 bases fit TRBD1. CDR3 length: 15 amino acids. Trimming cost V 6 bases and J 3 bases; bases outside gene matches: 8. Per germline, CDR1 MNHEY and CDR2 SVGAGI. CDR3 coding DNA: TGTGCCAGCAGCCCGAGGGGGCAGCTCAATCAGCCCCAGCATTTT. Translated, it gives CASSPRGQLNQPQHF.

The J gene is TRBJ1-2, the V gene TRBV29-1; the D gene is possibly TRBD1 (5 bases). The germline gives CDR1 SQVTM, CDR2 ANQGSEA. V dropped 6 bases and J dropped 3 bases, with 11 bases sitting between them. The CDR3 covers 12 residues. The CDR3 is CSVLEGDYGYTF. CDR3 nucleotide sequence: TGCAGCGTCTTGGAAGGGGACTATGGCTACACCTTC.

The chain recombines TRBV9 with TRBJ2-2, with 13 nucleotides matching TRBD2. The CDR3 spans 18 residues. V gave up 3 bases and J gave up 3 bases; unmatched junction bases: 8. The V gene's germline CDR1 is SGDLS and CDR2 YYNGEE. CDR3: CASSALAGGPWDTGELFF. The CDR3 DNA follows: TGTGCCAGCAGCGCACTAGCGGGAGGGCCTTGGGACACCGGGGAGCTGTTTTTT. Based on the CDR3 plus reference TRBV9 and TRBJ2-2, the full variable domain is DSGVTQTPKHLITATGQRVTLRCSPRSGDLSVYWYQQSLDQGLQFLIQYYNGEERAKGNILERFSAQQFPDLHSELNLSSLELGDSALYFCASSALAGGPWDTGELFFGEGSRLTVL.

This clone was counted between two and nine times. The chain is built from TRBV18 and TRBJ2-5, with 9 positions matching TRBD2. With V trimmed by 2 bases and J by 4 bases, 2 bases remained unmatched. Germline V gene data show CDR1 as KGHSH and CDR2 as LQKENI. CDR3 length equals 14 residues. The CDR3: CASSPATSGETQYF. In DNA form, the CDR3 reads TGTGCCAGCTCACCAGCGACTAGCGGAGAGACCCAGTACTTC.

This clone was recorded a few times. The gene calls are TRBV11-3 and TRBJ2-5; TRBD2 matches at 11 bases. Germline CDR1 SGHNT, CDR2 YENEEA. This CDR3 spans 15 amino acids. The junction had 5 bases not matched to a gene; V was cut back by 3 bases and J by 5 bases. The CDR3 loop reads CASSLGSGGGETQYF. CDR3 coding DNA: TGTGCCAGCAGCTTGGGTAGCGGGGGGGGTGAGACCCAGTACTTC.

Notes on this clone: Other DNA sequences in the same sample also yield this CDR3. CDR3 coding DNA: TGTGCCACCAGCGTGCCTTCAGTGAACACTGAAGCTTTCTTT. It translates to CATSVPSVNTEAFF. This chain uses TRBV15 with TRBJ1-1; D gene ambiguous. CDR1 is LNHNV and CDR2 is YYDKDF in the germline V gene (reference sequence). This CDR3 is built from 14 residues. The V gene lost 5 bases and the J gene lost 0 bases, with 10 bases spanning the gap.

A remark on this clone: The junction departs from germline at one end; a sequencing error may be responsible. The chain couples TRBV18 to TRBJ2-7; D perhaps matches TRBD1 (6 bases). Germline values: CDR1 KGHSH, CDR2 LQKENI. The CDR3 extends over 13 amino acids. The CDR3 sequence is CASSPRRTDRPTF. In DNA, the CDR3 is TGTGCCAGCTCACCACGGAGGACGGACAGACCAACCTTC.

The chain has TRBV5-8 and TRBJ1-1; D might be TRBD1 (6 bases). The CDR3 covers 13 residues. Between the trimmed V and J ends, which lost 7 bases and 1 base, there was a span of 11 bases. Germline lookup yields CDR1 SGHTS and CDR2 YDEGEE. CDR3 sequence (DNA): TGTGCCAGCCATGGACAGAAGAACACTGAAGCTTTCTTT. Protein sequence: CASHGQKNTEAFF.

The rearrangement joins TRBV9 to TRBJ1-6; 8 nucleotides align to TRBD1. The ends lost 4 bases at V and 6 bases at J; junction bases unmatched: 9. CDR3 size: 16 residues. Germline CDR1 SGDLS, CDR2 YYNGEE. DNA of the CDR3: TGTGCCAGCAGCCCATATGGACAGGGCTTTAATTCACCCCTCCACTTT. Encoded protein: CASSPYGQGFNSPLHF.

CDR3 nucleotide sequence: TGTGCCAGACAGAGCGAGGGACTTCCTGGCTATGGCTACACCTTC. This translates into CARQSEGLPGYGYTF. The V gene is TRBV2, the J gene TRBJ1-2; the D gene is possibly TRBD1 (5 bases). This CDR3 spans 15 amino acids. From germline, CDR1 is SNHLY and CDR2 FYNNEI. The germline V and J ends were trimmed by 9 bases and 4 bases, with 21 bases remaining between them.

The rearrangement joins TRBV7-2 to TRBJ1-1; 7 bases agree with TRBD1. V trimming: 5 bases; J trimming: 10 bases; junction bases outside the gene matches: 10. Germline loops: CDR1 SGHTA, CDR2 FQGNSA. The CDR3 has 13 amino acids. The CDR3 coding sequence is TGTGCCAGCAGCATGATCGGACACAGGGGAGCTTTCTTT. Translated, it gives CASSMIGHRGAFF.

V and J are TRBV11-2 and TRBJ1-2, with TRBD1 as a possible D gene (5 bases). Germline V gene lookup returns CDR1 SGHAT and CDR2 FQNNGV. V was trimmed by 3 bases and J by 9 bases, leaving 14 bases between them. The CDR3 is 13 residues long. The CDR3 nucleotides are TGTGCCAGCAGCTTCAGCGCCAGGGAACGCTACACCTTC. Protein: CASSFSARERYTF.

The chain links TRBV27 to TRBJ2-6; 9 nucleotides agree with TRBD2. V was pared by 5 bases and J by 0 bases, with 14 bases of the junction left unmatched. This CDR3 spans 20 amino acids. Germline V gene sequence: CDR1 MNHEY, CDR2 SMNVEV (reference sequence). CDR3 sequence (DNA): TGTGCCAGCAGTCCCCGGCCGGCTAGCGGGATTAACTCTGGGGCCAACGTCCTGACTTTC. Encoded protein: CASSPRPASGINSGANVLTF.